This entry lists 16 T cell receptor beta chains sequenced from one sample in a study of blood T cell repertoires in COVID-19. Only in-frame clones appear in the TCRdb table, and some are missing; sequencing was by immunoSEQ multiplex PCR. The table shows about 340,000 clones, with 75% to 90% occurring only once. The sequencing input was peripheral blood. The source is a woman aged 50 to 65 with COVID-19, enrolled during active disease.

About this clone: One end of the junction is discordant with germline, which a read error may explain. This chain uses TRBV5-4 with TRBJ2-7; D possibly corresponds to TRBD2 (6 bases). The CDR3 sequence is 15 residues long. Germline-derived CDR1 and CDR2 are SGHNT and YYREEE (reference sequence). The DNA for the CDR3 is TGTGCCAGCAGCTTTGATATGACTAGTTCCTCCGAGCAGTACTTC. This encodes CASSFDMTSSSEQYF.

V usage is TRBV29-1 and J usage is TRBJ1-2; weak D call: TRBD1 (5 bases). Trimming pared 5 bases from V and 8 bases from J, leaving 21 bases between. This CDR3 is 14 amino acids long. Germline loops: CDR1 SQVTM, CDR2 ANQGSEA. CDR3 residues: CSVNDFLGAGGYTF. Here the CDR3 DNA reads TGCAGCGTTAATGATTTCTTGGGCGCAGGGGGCTACACCTTC.

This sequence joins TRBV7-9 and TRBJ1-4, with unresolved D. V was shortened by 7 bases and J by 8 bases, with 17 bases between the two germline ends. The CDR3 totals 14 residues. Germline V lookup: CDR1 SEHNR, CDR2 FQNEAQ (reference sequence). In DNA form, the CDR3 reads TGTGCCAGCAACCCTTTAGGCGGAGAAGAAAAACTGTTTTTT. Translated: CASNPLGGEEKLFF.

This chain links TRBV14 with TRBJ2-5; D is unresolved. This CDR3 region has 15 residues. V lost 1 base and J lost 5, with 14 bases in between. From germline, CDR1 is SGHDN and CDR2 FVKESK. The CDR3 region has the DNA TGTGCCAGCAGCCAAGTACGGTCTACTCGGGAGACCCAGTACTTC. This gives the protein CASSQVRSTRETQYF.

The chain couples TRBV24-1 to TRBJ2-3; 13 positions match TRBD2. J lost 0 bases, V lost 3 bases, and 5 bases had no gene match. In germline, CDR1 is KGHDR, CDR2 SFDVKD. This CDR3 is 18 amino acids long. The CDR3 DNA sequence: TGTGCCACCAGTGATCCGGGACTAGCGGGAATCAGCACAGATACGCAGTATTTT. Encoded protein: CATSDPGLAGISTDTQYF.

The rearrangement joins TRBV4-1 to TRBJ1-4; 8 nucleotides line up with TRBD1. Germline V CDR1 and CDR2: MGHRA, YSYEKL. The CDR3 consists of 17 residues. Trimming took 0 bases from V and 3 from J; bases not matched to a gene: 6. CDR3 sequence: CASSQDDRGRSNEKLFF. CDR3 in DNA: TGCGCCAGCAGCCAAGACGACAGGGGAAGATCTAATGAAAAACTGTTTTTT.

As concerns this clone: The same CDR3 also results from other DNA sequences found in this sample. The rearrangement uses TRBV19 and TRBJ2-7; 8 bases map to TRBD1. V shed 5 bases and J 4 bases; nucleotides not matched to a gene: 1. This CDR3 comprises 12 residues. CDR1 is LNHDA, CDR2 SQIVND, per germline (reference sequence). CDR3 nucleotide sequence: TGTGCCAGTAGTCAGGGGGCGTACGAGCAGTACTTC. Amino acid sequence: CASSQGAYEQYF.

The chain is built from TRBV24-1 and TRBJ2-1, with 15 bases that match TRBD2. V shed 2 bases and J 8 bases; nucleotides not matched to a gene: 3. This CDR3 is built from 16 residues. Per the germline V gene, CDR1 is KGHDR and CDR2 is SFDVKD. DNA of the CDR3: TGTGCCACCAGTGATTGGACTAGCGGGAGGGTGGATGAGCAGTTCTTC. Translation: CATSDWTSGRVDEQFF.

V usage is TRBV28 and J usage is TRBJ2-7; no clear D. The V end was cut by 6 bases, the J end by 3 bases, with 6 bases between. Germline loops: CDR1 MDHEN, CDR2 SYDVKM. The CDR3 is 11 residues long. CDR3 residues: CASRLDYEQYF. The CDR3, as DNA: TGTGCCAGCAGACTTGACTACGAGCAGTACTTC. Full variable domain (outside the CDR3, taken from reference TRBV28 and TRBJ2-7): DVKVTQSSRYLVKRTGEKVFLECVQDMDHENMFWYRQDPGLGLRLIYFSYDVKMKEKGDIPEGYSVSREKKERFSLILESASTNQTSMYLCASRLDYEQYFGPGTRLTVT.

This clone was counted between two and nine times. The DNA of the CDR3 is TGTGCCAGCAGCCAAGAAAAACTAGCGGCCACCTACAATGAGCAGTTCTTC. This sequence encodes CASSQEKLAATYNEQFF. V gene TRBV4-2 combines with J gene TRBJ2-1; 8 bases are a match to TRBD2. Germline values: CDR1 LGHNA, CDR2 YNFKEQ. The V and J ends lost 0 bases and 2 bases, in that order; junction bases with no gene match: 6. CDR3 length: 17 amino acids.

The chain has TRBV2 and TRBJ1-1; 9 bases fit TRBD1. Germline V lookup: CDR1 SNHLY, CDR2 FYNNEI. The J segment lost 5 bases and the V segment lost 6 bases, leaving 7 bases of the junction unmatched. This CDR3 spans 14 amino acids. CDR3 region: CASSWTGVGTEAFF. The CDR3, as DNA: TGTGCCAGCAGCTGGACAGGGGTCGGGACTGAAGCTTTCTTT.

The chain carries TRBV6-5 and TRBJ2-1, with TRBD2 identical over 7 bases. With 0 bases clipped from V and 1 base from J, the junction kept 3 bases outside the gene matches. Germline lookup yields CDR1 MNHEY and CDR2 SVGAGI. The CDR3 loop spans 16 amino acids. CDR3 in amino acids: CASSYSGLPSYNEQFF. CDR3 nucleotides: TGTGCCAGCAGTTACTCGGGACTACCGTCCTACAATGAGCAGTTCTTC.

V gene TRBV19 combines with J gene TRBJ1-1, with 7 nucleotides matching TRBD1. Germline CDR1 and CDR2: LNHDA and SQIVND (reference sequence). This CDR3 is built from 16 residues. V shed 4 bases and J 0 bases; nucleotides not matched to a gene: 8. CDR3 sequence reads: CASSTDRAPMNTEAFF. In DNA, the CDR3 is TGTGCCAGTAGTACTGACAGGGCGCCCATGAACACTGAAGCTTTCTTT.

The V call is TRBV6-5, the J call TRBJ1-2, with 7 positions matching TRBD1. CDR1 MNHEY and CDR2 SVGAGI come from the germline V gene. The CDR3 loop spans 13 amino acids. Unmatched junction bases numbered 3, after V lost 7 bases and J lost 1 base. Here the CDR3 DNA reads TGTGCCAGCAAGAGGGGGCATAACTATGGCTACACCTTC. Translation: CASKRGHNYGYTF.

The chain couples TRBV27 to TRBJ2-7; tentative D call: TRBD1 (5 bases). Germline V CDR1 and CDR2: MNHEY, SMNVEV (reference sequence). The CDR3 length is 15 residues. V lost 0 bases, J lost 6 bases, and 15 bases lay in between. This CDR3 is CASSLSGGAQGEQYF. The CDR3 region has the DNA TGTGCCAGCAGTTTATCTGGTGGGGCGCAGGGCGAGCAGTACTTC.

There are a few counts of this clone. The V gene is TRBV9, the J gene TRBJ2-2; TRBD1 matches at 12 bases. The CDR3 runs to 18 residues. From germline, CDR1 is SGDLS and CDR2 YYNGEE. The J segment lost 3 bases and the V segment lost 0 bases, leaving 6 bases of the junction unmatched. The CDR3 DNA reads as TGTGCCAGCAGCGTAGGGGACAGGGGGCGAGGATACACCGGGGAGCTGTTTTTT. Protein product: CASSVGDRGRGYTGELFF.